This paragraph covers one T cell receptor (beta chain) sequence. Germline V gene data show CDR1 as MDHEN and CDR2 as SYDVKM. J lost 9 bases, V lost 5 bases, and 11 bases had no gene match. The CDR3 is 15 residues long. The data are from a study of shared T cell receptors in the human thymus. Sequencing used immunoSEQ multiplex PCR; TCRdb keeps in-frame clones, though not all of them. Here the sample spans 600,000 or so clones, about 89% being singletons. Another study also made use of these data, one on human thymus T cells. That study adds: Thymic material originated from resections removed in the course of corrective heart surgery. Gene usage for V and J segments appeared biased in thymic and blood repertoires. Thymic repertoires overlap heavily among unrelated individuals, related research has reported.

The sample was thymocytes. The sequence was collected from a boy younger than two with a congenital heart defect. The chain couples TRBV28 to TRBJ2-1; TRBD1 matches at 9 bases. The CDR3 loop reads CASSQITGGWVEQFF. The CDR3 coding sequence is TGTGCCAGCAGTCAAATCACAGGGGGCTGGGTTGAGCAGTTCTTC.